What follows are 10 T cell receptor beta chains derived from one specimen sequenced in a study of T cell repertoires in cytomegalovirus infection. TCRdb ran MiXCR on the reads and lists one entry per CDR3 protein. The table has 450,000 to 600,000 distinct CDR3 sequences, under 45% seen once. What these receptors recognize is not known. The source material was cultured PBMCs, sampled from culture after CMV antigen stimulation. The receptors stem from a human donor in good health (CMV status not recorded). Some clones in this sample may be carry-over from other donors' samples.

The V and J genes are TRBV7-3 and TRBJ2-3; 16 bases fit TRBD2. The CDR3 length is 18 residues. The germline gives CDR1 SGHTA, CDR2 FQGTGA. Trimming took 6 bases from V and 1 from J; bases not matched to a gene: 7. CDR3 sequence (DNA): TGTGCCAGCAGGGGACTAGCGGGAGGGCCCTCGGGCACAGATACGCAGTATTTT. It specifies CASRGLAGGPSGTDTQYF.

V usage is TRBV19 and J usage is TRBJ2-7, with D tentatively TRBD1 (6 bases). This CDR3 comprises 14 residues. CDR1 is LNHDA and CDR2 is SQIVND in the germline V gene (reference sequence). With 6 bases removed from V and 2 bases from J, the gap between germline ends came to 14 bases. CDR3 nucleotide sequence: TGTGCCAGTAGCCAAGGTGCAGGGGCCTACGAGCAGTACTTC. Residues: CASSQGAGAYEQYF.

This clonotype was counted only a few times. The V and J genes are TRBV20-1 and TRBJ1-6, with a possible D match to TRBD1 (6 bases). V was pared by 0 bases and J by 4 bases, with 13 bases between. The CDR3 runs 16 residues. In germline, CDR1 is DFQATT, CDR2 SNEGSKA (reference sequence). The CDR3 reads CSARDLRQAYNSPLHF. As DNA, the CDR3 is TGCAGTGCTAGAGATCTAAGACAGGCATATAATTCACCCCTCCACTTT.

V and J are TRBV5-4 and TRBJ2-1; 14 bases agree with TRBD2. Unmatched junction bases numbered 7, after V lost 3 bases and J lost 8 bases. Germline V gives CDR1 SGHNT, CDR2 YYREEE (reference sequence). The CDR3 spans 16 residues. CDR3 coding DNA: TGTGCCAGCAGCTCCCAGACTAGCGGGAGGGCCTATGAGCAGTTCTTC. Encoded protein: CASSSQTSGRAYEQFF.

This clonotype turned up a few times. CDR3 DNA sequence: TGTGCCAGCAGTGATTCTCGGGGCTCCCGGGGCTCCTACAATGAGCAGTTCTTC. Translating it yields CASSDSRGSRGSYNEQFF. The chain couples TRBV25-1 to TRBJ2-1; D is possibly TRBD1 or TRBD2 (5 bases each). Germline-derived CDR1 and CDR2 are MGHDK and SYGVNS. CDR3 size: 18 residues. Trimming took 3 bases from V and 0 from J, leaving 18 bases between them.

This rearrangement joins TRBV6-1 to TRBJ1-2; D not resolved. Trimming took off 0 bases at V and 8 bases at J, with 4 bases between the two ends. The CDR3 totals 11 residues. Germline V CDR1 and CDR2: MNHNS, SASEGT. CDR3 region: CASSEARGYTF. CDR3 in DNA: TGTGCCAGCAGTGAAGCAAGGGGCTACACCTTC.

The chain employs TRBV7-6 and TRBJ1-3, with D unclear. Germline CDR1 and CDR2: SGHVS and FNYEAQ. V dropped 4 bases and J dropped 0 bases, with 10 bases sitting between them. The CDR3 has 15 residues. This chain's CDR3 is CASSSGSHSGNTIYF. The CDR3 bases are TGTGCCAGCAGCTCGGGATCTCACTCTGGAAACACCATATATTTT.

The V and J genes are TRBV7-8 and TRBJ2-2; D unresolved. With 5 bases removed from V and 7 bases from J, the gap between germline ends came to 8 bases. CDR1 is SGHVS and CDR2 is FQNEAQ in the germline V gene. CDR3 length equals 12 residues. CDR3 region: CASSLLIGELFF. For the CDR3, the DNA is TGTGCCAGCAGCCTACTGATCGGGGAGCTGTTTTTT.

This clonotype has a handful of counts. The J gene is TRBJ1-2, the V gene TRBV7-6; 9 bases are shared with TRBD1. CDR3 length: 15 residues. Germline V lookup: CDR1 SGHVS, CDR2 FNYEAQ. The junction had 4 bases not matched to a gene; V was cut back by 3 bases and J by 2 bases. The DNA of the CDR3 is TGTGCCAGCAGCTTGTCGGACAGGGGCAACTATGGCTACACCTTC. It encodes CASSLSDRGNYGYTF. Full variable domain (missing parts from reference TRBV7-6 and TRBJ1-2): GAGVSQSPRYKVTKRGQDVALRCDPISGHVSLYWYRQALGQGPEFLTYFNYEAQQDKSGLPNDRFSAERPEGSISTLTIQRTEQRDSAMYRCASSLSDRGNYGYTFGSGTRLTVV.

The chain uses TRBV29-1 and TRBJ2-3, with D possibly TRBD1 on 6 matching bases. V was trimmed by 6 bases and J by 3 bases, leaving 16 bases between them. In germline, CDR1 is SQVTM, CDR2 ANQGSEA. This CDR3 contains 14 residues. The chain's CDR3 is CSVAATGLTDTQYF. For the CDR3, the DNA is TGCAGCGTCGCCGCGACAGGACTTACAGATACGCAGTATTTT.